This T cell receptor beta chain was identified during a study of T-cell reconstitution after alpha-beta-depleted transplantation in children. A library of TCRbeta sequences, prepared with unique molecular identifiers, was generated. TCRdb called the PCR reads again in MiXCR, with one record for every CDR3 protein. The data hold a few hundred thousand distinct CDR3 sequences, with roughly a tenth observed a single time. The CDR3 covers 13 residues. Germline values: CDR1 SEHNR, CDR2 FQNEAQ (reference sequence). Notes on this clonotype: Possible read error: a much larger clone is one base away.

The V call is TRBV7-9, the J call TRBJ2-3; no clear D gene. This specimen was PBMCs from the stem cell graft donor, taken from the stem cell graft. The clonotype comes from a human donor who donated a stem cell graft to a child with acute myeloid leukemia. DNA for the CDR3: TGTGCCAGCAGCTTAACTGGCACAGCTACGCAGTATTTT. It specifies CASSLTGTATQYF. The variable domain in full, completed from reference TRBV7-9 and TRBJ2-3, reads DTGVSQNPRHKITKRGQNVTFRCDPISEHNRLYWYRQTLGQGPEFLTYFQNEAQLEKSRLLSDRFSAERPKGSFSTLEIQRTEQGDSAMYLCASSLTGTATQYFGPGTRLTVL.